Each of the 15 T cell receptor beta chains below was sequenced from the same sample in a study of OX40 agonist ivuxolimab in advanced cancers. Clones were sequenced by immunoSEQ multiplex PCR, and TCRdb holds only the in-frame ones, with some missing. This table has about 34,000 clones, 70% to 85% appearing once. Material: CD4+ or CD8+ T cells sorted from blood, obtained in a trial of the OX40 agonist ivuxolimab. The receptor set was obtained from an adult with an advanced solid tumor such as melanoma, head and neck, liver or kidney cancer.

In this sample, this clone turned up a few times. The V call is TRBV19, the J call TRBJ1-1, with D unresolved. CDR1 and CDR2 from the germline V gene are LNHDA and SQIVND (reference sequence). The CDR3 is made up of 12 amino acids. Trimming removed 7 bases at V and 6 bases at J, with 12 bases between. CDR3 in amino acids: CASTRGWAEAFF. DNA of the CDR3: TGTGCCAGTACCAGAGGGTGGGCTGAAGCTTTCTTT. The variable domain in full, completed from reference TRBV19 and TRBJ1-1, reads DGGITQSPKYLFRKEGQNVTLSCEQNLNHDAMYWYRQDPGQGLRLIYYSQIVNDFQKGDIAEGYSVSREKKESFPLTVTSAQKNPTAFYLCASTRGWAEAFFGQGTRLTVV.

The sample holds one count of this clone. The V call is TRBV6-1, the J call TRBJ1-4; D remains ambiguous. The V end was cut by 5 bases, the J end by 7 bases, with 17 bases between. The CDR3 is 15 residues long. In germline, CDR1 is MNHNS, CDR2 SASEGT. The CDR3 nucleotides are TGTGCCAGCAGTACCCGACCGAACGCGGCTGAAAAACTGTTTTTT. Amino acids: CASSTRPNAAEKLFF.

The CDR3 region is CAIRGGLDNEQFF. In DNA form, the CDR3 reads TGTGCCATCAGGGGGGGCCTTGACAATGAGCAGTTCTTC. The V gene is TRBV10-3, the J gene TRBJ2-1, with D perhaps assigned TRBD1 or TRBD2 (6 bases each). With 6 bases removed from V and 5 bases from J, the gap between germline ends came to 11 bases. Per the germline V gene, CDR1 is ENHRY and CDR2 is SYGVKD. The CDR3 runs to 13 residues.

The gene calls are TRBV14 and TRBJ2-2; the D is unclear. The CDR3 is made up of 14 amino acids. V was shortened by 0 bases and J by 3 bases, with 5 bases between the two germline ends. Germline V lookup: CDR1 SGHDN, CDR2 FVKESK. As DNA, the CDR3 is TGTGCCAGCAGCCAAGAACGGTACACCGGGGAGCTGTTTTTT. Its protein is CASSQERYTGELFF.

V is TRBV28 and J is TRBJ1-5; no firm D call. Deletions cut 6 bases from V and 1 base from J, with 16 bases between. CDR1 is MDHEN and CDR2 is SYDVKM in the germline V gene. This CDR3 is built from 16 residues. The CDR3 DNA sequence: TGTGCCAGCAGCCAAACAGTCGGATTCAGCAATCAGCCCCAGCATTTT. Its protein is CASSQTVGFSNQPQHF.

This clone has only a few counts. The chain employs TRBV2 and TRBJ2-7, with D tentatively TRBD1 or TRBD2 (5 bases each). V was trimmed by 6 bases and J by 0 bases, leaving 24 bases between them. This CDR3 comprises 18 residues. The V gene's germline CDR1 is SNHLY and CDR2 FYNNEI. The CDR3 DNA is TGTGCCAGCAGCGCCGGGACCGTCTTTGCCTTCAGCTCCTACGAGCAGTACTTC. It is translated as CASSAGTVFAFSSYEQYF.

The V call is TRBV9, the J call TRBJ2-1, with 8 bases fitting TRBD2. The V segment lost 0 bases and the J segment 2 bases; nucleotides outside the gene matches: 4. Germline loops: CDR1 SGDLS, CDR2 YYNGEE. The CDR3 is 16 residues long. The CDR3: CASSVVGGGTYNEQFF. CDR3 coding DNA: TGTGCCAGCAGCGTAGTGGGCGGGGGGACCTACAATGAGCAGTTCTTC.

This rearrangement joins TRBV19 to TRBJ2-5; D is perhaps TRBD1 or TRBD2 (5 bases each). The germline gives CDR1 LNHDA, CDR2 SQIVND (reference sequence). This CDR3 is 15 amino acids long. Between the trimmed V and J ends, which lost 10 bases and 2 bases, there was a span of 20 bases. The CDR3 sequence: CATAENRRIQETQYF. DNA of the CDR3: TGTGCCACCGCGGAGAACAGGAGGATACAAGAGACCCAGTACTTC.

Only a few counts were recorded for this clone. This chain uses TRBV7-5 with TRBJ1-4. TRBV7-5 is a listed pseudogene. CDR3 size: 14 residues. This chain's CDR3 is CASSLTWGYEKLFF. CDR3 nucleotides: TGTGCCAGCAGCTTGACCTGGGGGTATGAAAAACTGTTTTTT.

CDR3 DNA: TGTGCCTGGAGCCCGGGACAGGGGGACACTGAAGCTTTCTTT. Its translation: CAWSPGQGDTEAFF. The V and J genes are TRBV30 and TRBJ1-1, with 11 bases that match TRBD1. The CDR3 is 14 amino acids. Germline trimming cut 3 bases from V and 3 bases from J; bases unmatched to any gene: 3. Germline V lookup: CDR1 GTSNPN, CDR2 SVGIG (reference sequence).

The V call is TRBV9, the J call TRBJ2-3, with 9 bases aligning to TRBD2. The J segment lost 1 base and the V segment lost 6 bases, leaving 6 bases of the junction unmatched. In germline, CDR1 is SGDLS, CDR2 YYNGEE. There are 15 residues in the CDR3. CDR3 in amino acids: CASTPRTSGTDTQYF. The CDR3 DNA reads as TGTGCCAGCACCCCTCGGACTAGCGGCACAGATACGCAGTATTTT.

The chain carries TRBV9 and TRBJ1-1, with unresolved D. V was trimmed by 0 bases and J by 4 bases, leaving 10 bases between them. CDR1 is SGDLS, CDR2 YYNGEE, per germline. The length of the CDR3 is 14 residues. CDR3 nucleotides: TGTGCCAGCAGCGTAGGAAAATCGGGCACTGAAGCTTTCTTT. Encoded protein: CASSVGKSGTEAFF.

The chain combines TRBV7-6 with TRBJ2-3; D not resolved. This CDR3 region has 13 residues. Trimming cost V 1 base and J 2 bases, with 4 bases left between them. CDR1 is SGHVS, CDR2 FNYEAQ, per germline. This chain's CDR3 is CASSLVSTDTQYF. CDR3 DNA sequence: TGTGCCAGCAGCTTAGTGTCCACAGATACGCAGTATTTT.

The chain links TRBV10-2 to TRBJ2-3; possible D gene TRBD2, 6 bases. The CDR3 sequence is 16 residues long. Germline CDR1 reads WSHSY; CDR2 reads SAAADI. V gave up 7 bases and J gave up 5 bases, with 22 bases separating them. CDR3 in amino acids: CASNAWTTATEDTQYF. The CDR3 bases are TGCGCCAGCAACGCCTGGACTACGGCGACCGAAGATACGCAGTATTTT.

The rearrangement joins TRBV11-1 to TRBJ1-2; D gene uncertain. Germline CDR1 reads SGHAT; CDR2 reads FQDESV (reference sequence). The CDR3 consists of 14 residues. V lost 2 bases, J lost 0 bases, and 7 bases lay in between. CDR3 sequence: CASSLTYPNYGYTF. CDR3 DNA sequence: TGTGCCAGCAGCTTAACATATCCTAACTATGGCTACACCTTC. Complete variable domain (other parts from reference TRBV11-1 and TRBJ1-2): EAEVAQSPRYKITEKSQAVAFWCDPISGHATLYWYRQILGQGPELLVQFQDESVVDDSQLPKDRFSAERLKGVDSTLKIQPAELGDSAMYLCASSLTYPNYGYTFGSGTRLTVV.